This entry concerns a single T cell receptor (beta chain). Antigen specificity is unknown. The data stem from a study of cytomegalovirus exposure and HLA in healthy donors. About the study: An early data release held approximately 80 million unique TCRs from HLA-typed donors. Notes on the study in general: Roughly even sequencing depth across donors was the assumption behind the presence/absence analyses.

After removal of 3 bases from V and 0 bases from J, the junction contained 4 bases not matched to a gene. The germline V gene has CDR1 KGHSH and CDR2 LQKENI. The CDR3 is 16 amino acids. The primer mix had 60 Vbeta and 13 Jbeta primers. Sequencing was performed with immunoSEQ multiplex PCR; in TCRdb, only in-frame clones are kept and a portion is missing. The sample table sets out 100,000 to 150,000 clones. Material for sequencing was PBMCs. V usage is TRBV18 and J usage is TRBJ2-1; 8 nucleotides match TRBD2. The clonotype originates from a woman aged 40 to 50 in good health and CMV-seropositive. The CDR3 nucleotides read TGTGCCAGCTCACCCCTTAGCGGGATCTCCTACAATGAGCAGTTCTTC. Translated, it gives CASSPLSGISYNEQFF.